The 17 T cell receptor beta chains below all came from one sample that was sequenced in a study of shared clonotypes between healthy human individuals. This table comes from immunoSEQ multiplex PCR, and its TCRdb copy is limited to in-frame clones, with some not included. The sample yields more than 1 million clones, 75% to 85% seen once. Sequencing was carried out using memory CD4+ T cells from PBMCs. Subset here: CD45RA-negative fraction. The source of these receptors is a man between 18 and 29 years old in good health. Some clones in this sample may be carry-over from other donors' samples.

This clone appeared a single time. The J gene is TRBJ1-2, the V gene TRBV5-6; D is possibly TRBD1 (5 bases). From germline, CDR1 is SGHDT and CDR2 YYEEEE. The germline V and J ends were trimmed by 3 bases and 4 bases, with 7 bases remaining between them. The length of the CDR3 is 12 residues. CDR3 in DNA: TGTGCCAGCAGCTGGGGCCTCTATGGCTACACCTTC. This codes for CASSWGLYGYTF.

This chain links TRBV5-4 with TRBJ2-5; 9 bases fit TRBD2. This CDR3 comprises 15 residues. Germline V gene data show CDR1 as SGHNT and CDR2 as YYREEE (reference sequence). Unmatched junction bases numbered 7, after V lost 6 bases and J lost 1 base. DNA of the CDR3: TGTGCCAGCACCCCCGGGGGACTAGCCCAAGAGACCCAGTACTTC. As protein: CASTPGGLAQETQYF.

V usage is TRBV6-5 and J usage is TRBJ2-7, with 7 bases aligning to TRBD2. CDR3 length: 15 amino acids. Trimming took 4 bases from V and 1 from J; bases not matched to a gene: 7. CDR1 and CDR2 from the germline V gene are MNHEY and SVGAGI. CDR3 DNA: TGTGCCAGCAGTTCCCCGGGAGGCGGGTCCTACGAGCAGTACTTC. The encoded protein is CASSSPGGGSYEQYF.

The rearrangement joins TRBV4-1 to TRBJ2-3; TRBD2 matches at 11 bases. This CDR3 has 18 residues. Germline-derived CDR1 and CDR2 are MGHRA and YSYEKL. V shed 1 base and J 4 bases; nucleotides not matched to a gene: 10. CDR3 region: CASSQASTSGRKADTQYF. CDR3 bases: TGCGCCAGCAGCCAAGCTAGCACTAGCGGGAGAAAGGCAGATACGCAGTATTTT.

The chain employs TRBV30 and TRBJ1-3; D is uncertain. The V gene lost 5 bases and the J gene lost 4 bases, with 3 bases spanning the gap. Germline V gene sequence: CDR1 GTSNPN, CDR2 SVGIG (reference sequence). The CDR3 runs to 10 residues. In DNA form, the CDR3 reads TGTGCCTGGTGGGGAAACACCATATATTTT. This sequence encodes CAWWGNTIYF.

This clone was detected once. The chain employs TRBV5-5 and TRBJ2-5, with D tentatively TRBD1 (6 bases). The end of the DNA is better explained by TRBJ2-7, so the J call may be wrong. In germline, CDR1 is SGHKS, CDR2 YYEKEE (reference sequence). The CDR3 length is 13 residues. The CDR3 DNA sequence: TGTGCCAGCAGGGGGGCCTCGACCTACGAGCAGTACTTC. It is translated as CASRGASTYEQYF.

In regard to this clone: Other DNA sequences in the same sample also yield this CDR3. This chain uses TRBV6-1 with TRBJ1-5; D is unresolved. Germline CDR1 is MNHNS and CDR2 is SASEGT. The CDR3 runs 14 residues. Deletions cut 4 bases from V and 0 bases from J, with 7 bases between. The DNA of the CDR3 is TGTGCCAGCAGTGGAGTATATAGCAATCAGCCCCAGCATTTT. Its translation is CASSGVYSNQPQHF.

The chain carries TRBV6-6 and TRBJ1-2; 8 nucleotides agree with TRBD1. The CDR3 is 14 residues long. Per germline, CDR1 MNHNY and CDR2 SVGAGI (reference sequence). Losses at the gene ends were 5 bases for V and 3 bases for J; bases not matched to a gene: 5. CDR3 amino acids: CASSRDRGYYGYTF. CDR3 DNA sequence: TGTGCCAGCAGTCGTGACAGGGGATACTATGGCTACACCTTC.

V usage is TRBV7-3 and J usage is TRBJ2-6; no reliable D call. V lost 2 bases and J 4 bases, leaving 9 bases between the germline ends. The CDR3 has 15 residues. CDR1 is SGHTA, CDR2 FQGTGA, per germline. The CDR3 coding sequence is TGTGCCAGCAGCTTAGGTGCCGCCGGGGCCAACGTCCTGACTTTC. Translating gives CASSLGAAGANVLTF.

The genes are TRBV6-1 and TRBJ2-5; D may be TRBD1 (6 bases). Germline CDR1 and CDR2: MNHNS and SASEGT. CDR3 length equals 14 residues. V was clipped by 4 bases and J by 7 bases, with 16 bases between them. CDR3: CASSAGQSGRTQYF. Here the CDR3 DNA reads TGTGCCAGCAGTGCCGGACAGTCGGGGCGGACCCAGTACTTC.

The V call is TRBV7-6, the J call TRBJ2-2, with D maybe TRBD2 (5 bases). V was trimmed by 0 bases and J by 4 bases, leaving 12 bases between them. The germline V gene has CDR1 SGHVS and CDR2 FNYEAQ. The CDR3 covers 16 residues. CDR3 in DNA: TGTGCCAGCAGCTTAGCCGGAGCGGAGCTCACCGGGGAGCTGTTTTTT. Protein sequence: CASSLAGAELTGELFF.

The CDR3: CASGDTGASYEQYF. The CDR3 DNA reads TGCGCCAGCGGTGACACGGGAGCCTCCTACGAGCAGTACTTC. V gene TRBV5-1 combines with J gene TRBJ2-7; possibly TRBD2 for D (6 bases). Looked up from germline, CDR1 is SGHRS and CDR2 is YFSETQ. This CDR3 is 14 amino acids long. V was pared by 7 bases and J by 0 bases, with 14 bases between.

The V and J genes are TRBV28 and TRBJ2-7; no clear D. The length of the CDR3 is 12 residues. Germline values: CDR1 MDHEN, CDR2 SYDVKM. Trimming stripped 4 bases from V and 2 bases from J, with 6 bases between. As DNA, the CDR3 is TGTGCCAGCAGTTCGGTGGCCTACGAGCAGTACTTC. Translating it yields CASSSVAYEQYF.

The genes are TRBV19 and TRBJ1-2; the match to TRBD1 covers 12 bases. The V gene's germline CDR1 is LNHDA and CDR2 SQIVND (reference sequence). The CDR3 spans 15 residues. With 7 bases clipped from V and 8 bases from J, the junction kept 11 bases outside the gene matches. The CDR3: CASNQPGQGAWGYTF. The DNA of the CDR3 is TGTGCCAGTAACCAACCGGGACAGGGGGCCTGGGGCTACACCTTC. Full variable domain (rest looked up from reference TRBV19 and TRBJ1-2): DGGITQSPKYLFRKEGQNVTLSCEQNLNHDAMYWYRQDPGQGLRLIYYSQIVNDFQKGDIAEGYSVSREKKESFPLTVTSAQKNPTAFYLCASNQPGQGAWGYTFGSGTRLTVV.

The chain joins TRBV7-9 to TRBJ1-6; tentative D call: TRBD1 (6 bases). V was cut by 5 bases and J by 7 bases, with 12 bases left in between. CDR1 is SEHNR and CDR2 is FQNEAQ in the germline V gene (reference sequence). The CDR3 runs 14 residues. DNA of the CDR3: TGTGCCAGCAGCCTCAGGGGAACGAATTCACCCCTCCACTTT. Protein: CASSLRGTNSPLHF.

This clone was observed a few times. V gene TRBV7-2 combines with J gene TRBJ1-5, with D perhaps matching TRBD1 (5 bases). Per the germline V gene, CDR1 is SGHTA and CDR2 is FQGNSA. Trimming cost V 5 bases and J 5 bases, with 10 bases left between them. The CDR3 is 13 residues long. Written as DNA, the CDR3 is TGTGCCAGCAGCCAGGGCTACGATCAGCCCCAGCATTTT. This encodes CASSQGYDQPQHF.

Worth noting for this clone: A read error is possible here, since a much larger clone lies one base away. The identical CDR3 is also encoded by other nucleotide sequences in the sample. The CDR3 is CASSLADTQYF. The CDR3, as DNA: TGTGCCAGCAGCTTAGCAGATACGCAGTATTTT. The rearrangement links TRBV7-8 to TRBJ2-3, with D uncertain. Germline loops: CDR1 SGHVS, CDR2 FQNEAQ. This CDR3 is built from 11 residues. V was pared by 0 bases and J by 5 bases, with 0 bases between.